These 27 T cell receptor beta chains were all obtained from the same sample, sequenced in a study of post-analysis software for immune sequencing data. Study-wide results and limits: The five TRBV segments detected at higher frequency in patients than in controls included TRBV5-6, TRBV5-1 and TRBV20-1.

Their antigens remain unidentified. The library was made from cDNA and included unique molecular identifiers. MiXCR, run by TCRdb on the PCR reads, gives a single entry per CDR3 protein. The profile shows 750,000 to 900,000 distinct CDR3 sequences, 35% to 55% of them singletons. The sequenced material came from blood. These receptors originate from a girl aged 10-17 years with multiple sclerosis.

The chain employs TRBV6-5 and TRBJ2-4, with 8 bases fitting TRBD1. Germline values: CDR1 MNHEY, CDR2 SVGAGI. The CDR3 extends over 16 amino acids. The V gene end was trimmed by 5 bases and the J gene end by 0 bases; junction bases not matched to a gene: 6. The CDR3 region has the DNA TGTGCCAGCAGTCCAAGGACAGGGCTAGCCAAAAACATTCAGTACTTC. Its translation: CASSPRTGLAKNIQYF.

This clonotype was detected a few times. The V call is TRBV12-5, the J call TRBJ2-3; tentative D call: TRBD1 (5 bases). Germline V CDR1 and CDR2: LGHNT, FRNRAP. CDR3 size: 12 residues. V was shortened by 7 bases and J by 6 bases, with 11 bases between the two germline ends. The CDR3 region has the DNA TGTGCTAGTGTCCGTGGGGCCGATACGCAGTATTTT. Translated: CASVRGADTQYF.

The chain carries TRBV12-3 or TRBV12-4 and TRBJ1-5, with D perhaps TRBD1 (5 bases). The V and J ends lost 6 bases and 5 bases respectively, with 14 bases between them. The CDR3 loop spans 14 amino acids. The chain's CDR3 is CASSSGGGYQPQHF. In nucleotides, the CDR3 is TGTGCCAGCAGCTCCGGGGGGGGATATCAGCCCCAGCATTTT.

V is TRBV12-3 or TRBV12-4 and J is TRBJ1-2; the match to TRBD1 covers 9 bases. V trimming: 3 bases; J trimming: 4 bases; junction bases outside the gene matches: 6. CDR3 length equals 15 residues. CDR3 DNA sequence: TGTGCCAGCAGTTTTGCGGACAGGGGAAGCTATGGCTACACCTTC. It codes for CASSFADRGSYGYTF.

The chain uses TRBV20-1 and TRBJ2-3, with TRBD1 as a possible D gene (5 bases). The germline V and J ends were trimmed by 3 bases and 6 bases, with 16 bases remaining between them. Germline assignment: CDR1 DFQATT and CDR2 SNEGSKA (reference sequence). The CDR3 consists of 14 residues. CDR3: CSASGSESGDTQYF. DNA of the CDR3: TGCAGTGCTAGCGGTAGTGAGTCAGGGGATACGCAGTATTTT.

The chain couples TRBV20-1 to TRBJ2-1; 7 bases are shared with TRBD2. The CDR3 contains 16 residues. CDR1 is DFQATT, CDR2 SNEGSKA, per germline (reference sequence). V was clipped by 6 bases and J by 0 bases; unmatched bases: 11. CDR3 sequence reads: CSARGLAASSYNEQFF. The CDR3 DNA is TGCAGTGCCCGAGGCCTAGCGGCAAGCTCCTACAATGAGCAGTTCTTC.

CDR3 sequence reads: CASGIQGRDGYTF. CDR3 in DNA: TGTGCCAGCGGTATCCAGGGTCGTGATGGCTACACCTTC. V usage is TRBV27 and J usage is TRBJ1-2; the D gene is possibly TRBD1 (5 bases). Germline values: CDR1 MNHEY, CDR2 SMNVEV (reference sequence). V dropped 8 bases and J dropped 6 bases, with 16 bases sitting between them. The CDR3 is 13 residues long.

This clonotype showed up many times. The chain carries TRBV24-1 and TRBJ2-3, with D perhaps TRBD1 (6 bases). Germline CDR1 and CDR2: KGHDR and SFDVKD. The V and J ends lost 4 bases and 3 bases respectively, with 7 bases between them. The CDR3 extends over 13 amino acids. CDR3 in DNA: TGTGCCACCAGTGACCAGGGGACAGATACGCAGTATTTT. Its protein product is CATSDQGTDTQYF.

The chain links TRBV27 to TRBJ2-6; unclear D gene. Trimming stripped 0 bases from V and 6 bases from J, with 3 bases between. CDR3 length equals 13 residues. Germline V lookup: CDR1 MNHEY, CDR2 SMNVEV (reference sequence). The CDR3 sequence is CASSLSEANVLTF. As DNA, the CDR3 is TGTGCCAGCAGTTTATCAGAGGCCAACGTCCTGACTTTC.

This chain joins TRBV15 and TRBJ2-1; D is undetermined. The V and J ends lost 1 base and 8 bases respectively, with 9 bases between them. This CDR3 has 13 amino acids. CDR1 is LNHNV and CDR2 is YYDKDF in the germline V gene (reference sequence). The CDR3 sequence: CATSRVRRDEQFF. CDR3 bases: TGTGCCACCAGCAGAGTCCGAAGAGATGAGCAGTTCTTC.

The rearrangement links TRBV30 to TRBJ2-2, with 10 bases identical to TRBD1. Unmatched junction bases numbered 14, after V lost 4 bases and J lost 6 bases. Germline assignment: CDR1 GTSNPN and CDR2 SVGIG (reference sequence). The CDR3 has 17 amino acids. CDR3 nucleotide sequence: TGTGCCTGGAATGACAGGGGGCGCGGTGGAGGTGCCGGGGAGCTGTTTTTT. This sequence encodes CAWNDRGRGGGAGELFF. Combining the CDR3 with reference TRBV30 and TRBJ2-2 gives the whole variable domain SQTIHQWPATLVQPVGSPLSLECTVEGTSNPNLYWYRQAAGRGLQLLFYSVGIGQISSEVPQNLSASRPQDRQFILSSKKLLLSDSGFYLCAWNDRGRGGGAGELFFGEGSRLTVL.

This clonotype was seen a handful of times. J is TRBJ1-5 and V is TRBV6-6; D call uncertain. CDR3 length equals 16 residues. V was shortened by 3 bases and J by 2 bases, with 14 bases between the two germline ends. The V gene's germline CDR1 is MNHNY and CDR2 SVGAGI (reference sequence). CDR3 residues: CASSYGPSGGNQPQHF. The DNA of the CDR3 is TGTGCCAGCAGTTATGGGCCAAGCGGAGGCAATCAGCCCCAGCATTTT.

The rearrangement uses TRBV15 and TRBJ2-5; D gene uncertain. TRBJ2-7 matches the DNA end more closely, so the J call is doubtful. Germline loops: CDR1 LNHNV, CDR2 YYDKDF (reference sequence). The CDR3 is made up of 11 amino acids. The CDR3 bases are TGTGCCACCAGCAGAGATAACGAGCAGTACTTC. The encoded protein is CATSRDNEQYF.

This chain links TRBV6-1 with TRBJ2-1, with 7 bases fitting TRBD2. J lost 0 bases, V lost 5 bases, and 16 bases had no gene match. Germline V gene lookup returns CDR1 MNHNS and CDR2 SASEGT. CDR3 length: 19 amino acids. CDR3 amino acids: CASSRPGLAVTSSYNEQFF. CDR3 in DNA: TGTGCCAGCAGTAGGCCGGGGCTAGCGGTCACGAGCTCCTACAATGAGCAGTTCTTC.

Worth noting for this clonotype: Compared with germline, one end of the junction differs, possibly owing to a read error. The J gene is TRBJ1-1, the V gene TRBV20-1; weak D call: TRBD1 (6 bases). CDR1 is DFQATT and CDR2 is SNEGSKA in the germline V gene (reference sequence). The CDR3 sequence is 15 residues long. CDR3 nucleotides: TGTAGTGCCCCAATAATCGGGCCCGGGGGCGGTGAAGCTTTCTTT. It codes for CSAPIIGPGGGEAFF.

The genes are TRBV20-1 and TRBJ2-1; 10 nucleotides align to TRBD2. CDR1 and CDR2 from the germline V gene are DFQATT and SNEGSKA (reference sequence). The CDR3 consists of 14 residues. The trim removed 5 bases at V and 7 bases at J, leaving 8 bases unmatched. The CDR3 region is CSALRTSGRNEQFF. The CDR3 DNA reads as TGCAGTGCTCTACGGACTAGCGGCAGGAATGAGCAGTTCTTC.

The chain couples TRBV4-3 to TRBJ1-2; D may be TRBD1 (6 bases). The CDR3 is 13 residues long. The V gene's germline CDR1 is LGHNA and CDR2 YSLEER. V gave up 2 bases and J gave up 8 bases, with 12 bases separating them. In DNA form, the CDR3 reads TGCGCCAGCAGCCAACCAGGGGAGGTCGGCTACACCTTC. Translating it yields CASSQPGEVGYTF.

This clonotype was recorded a few times. The chain has TRBV7-2 and TRBJ2-5; TRBD1 agrees at 7 bases. The length of the CDR3 is 13 residues. V lost 1 base to trimming and J lost 13 bases; unmatched junction nucleotides: 9. Germline CDR1 and CDR2: SGHTA and FQGNSA. The CDR3 DNA reads TGTGCCAGCAGCTTAGAGCTCTTGACAGGGCTGTACTTC. This encodes CASSLELLTGLYF.

This clonotype was seen a handful of times. J is TRBJ1-1 and V is TRBV20-1; D call uncertain. Trimming removed 2 bases from V and 10 bases from J, with 14 bases in between. This CDR3 region has 12 residues. Germline CDR1 and CDR2: DFQATT and SNEGSKA (reference sequence). Written as DNA, the CDR3 is TGCAGTGCTAGATACGGGGAATCCGGAGCTTTCTTT. It encodes CSARYGESGAFF.

In its sample, this clonotype was seen a few times. The chain employs TRBV5-1 and TRBJ2-7; a possible D gene is TRBD1 (5 bases). Between the trimmed V and J ends, which lost 7 bases and 2 bases, there was a span of 10 bases. CDR1 is SGHRS and CDR2 is YFSETQ in the germline V gene. This CDR3 spans 12 amino acids. The CDR3 sequence is CASGHSPYEQYF. The CDR3 DNA is TGCGCCAGCGGACACAGCCCCTACGAGCAGTACTTC.

This rearrangement joins TRBV29-1 to TRBJ2-1; D is uncertain. The germline V gene encodes CDR1 SQVTM and CDR2 ANQGSEA. The CDR3 totals 12 residues. Trimming removed 5 bases at V and 8 bases at J, with 13 bases between. The CDR3 is CSVPLRSDEQFF. CDR3 nucleotide sequence: TGCAGCGTTCCCCTGCGGAGTGATGAGCAGTTCTTC.

This sequence joins TRBV6-2 or TRBV6-3 and TRBJ2-7; possibly TRBD2 for D (6 bases). The ends were cut back, 2 bases at V and 7 bases at J, with 15 bases in the middle. This CDR3 has 14 amino acids. Germline-derived CDR1 and CDR2 are MNHEY and SVGEGT. CDR3 in amino acids: CASSYATGVEEQYF. CDR3 in DNA: TGTGCCAGCAGTTACGCGACGGGAGTAGAAGAGCAGTACTTC.

This clonotype appeared a single time. This chain connects TRBV5-1 to TRBJ1-1; 8 nucleotides line up with TRBD1. Germline CDR1 and CDR2: SGHRS and YFSETQ. The trim removed 3 bases at V and 3 bases at J, leaving 4 bases unmatched. This CDR3 has 14 residues. The CDR3 spells CASSSTGVDTEAFF. For the CDR3, the DNA is TGCGCCAGCAGCTCGACAGGGGTGGACACTGAAGCTTTCTTT.

This chain connects TRBV9 to TRBJ2-3; 8 nucleotides match TRBD2. CDR3 length: 16 residues. V trimming: 3 bases; J trimming: 5 bases; junction bases outside the gene matches: 11. Germline lookup yields CDR1 SGDLS and CDR2 YYNGEE. The CDR3 region has the DNA TGTGCCAGCAGCGCAAGGGCGGGAGGAGTAGGAGATACGCAGTATTTT. Encoded protein: CASSARAGGVGDTQYF.

V and J are TRBV6-6 and TRBJ1-5; D is possibly TRBD1 (6 bases). The CDR3 sequence is 12 residues long. V dropped 2 bases and J dropped 9 bases, with 8 bases sitting between them. Germline V gives CDR1 MNHNY, CDR2 SVGAGI (reference sequence). The DNA of the CDR3 is TGTGCCAGCAGTTACGGGGGCGCGCCCCAGCATTTT. This codes for CASSYGGAPQHF.

This clonotype was seen a few times. The chain recombines TRBV7-8 with TRBJ2-1, with D uncertain. The germline gives CDR1 SGHVS, CDR2 FQNEAQ. The CDR3 sequence is 15 residues long. Trimming pared 1 base from V and 1 base from J, leaving 8 bases between. This chain's CDR3 is CASSLERVSYNEQFF. CDR3 bases: TGTGCCAGCAGCTTAGAAAGGGTTTCCTACAATGAGCAGTTCTTC.

This clonotype was recorded a few times. The V gene is TRBV9, the J gene TRBJ1-2, with TRBD1 matching 7 bases. Per germline, CDR1 SGDLS and CDR2 YYNGEE. This CDR3 comprises 13 residues. J was trimmed by 4 bases and V by 6 bases; bases with no gene match: 6. The DNA for the CDR3 is TGTGCCAGCACCGACCGGGACAGCTATGGCTACACCTTC. Protein product: CASTDRDSYGYTF.